These 15 T cell receptor beta chains were all obtained from the same sample, sequenced in a study of T cells in pancreatic ductal adenocarcinoma. Selected pancreatic ductal adenocarcinoma patients had undergone surgery without neoadjuvant therapy. Clones were read by immunoSEQ multiplex PCR, and TCRdb kept only the in-frame ones, dropping some. The table shows about 30,000 clones, with approximately 90% occurring only once. Sequences were obtained from PBMCs. The origin of the receptors is a human donor with pancreatic ductal adenocarcinoma.

This rearrangement joins TRBV6-5 to TRBJ2-7; 8 positions match TRBD2. Germline loops: CDR1 MNHEY, CDR2 SVGAGI. The trim removed 5 bases at V and 4 bases at J, leaving 4 bases unmatched. The CDR3 has 13 residues. CDR3 in amino acids: CASSAGGGYEQYF. The CDR3 DNA reads TGTGCCAGCAGTGCGGGGGGCGGGTACGAGCAGTACTTC.

This chain connects TRBV11-2 to TRBJ2-7; 10 positions match TRBD2. V trimming: 2 bases; J trimming: 6 bases; junction bases outside the gene matches: 13. The length of the CDR3 is 17 residues. Germline V CDR1 and CDR2: SGHAT, FQNNGV. The CDR3 sequence: CASSLRLAGAIGSEQYF. As DNA, the CDR3 is TGTGCCAGCAGCTTAAGGCTAGCGGGAGCAATTGGGAGCGAGCAGTACTTC.

This clone has a single count. The gene calls are TRBV11-2 and TRBJ1-4, with TRBD1 as a possible D gene (6 bases). Germline CDR1 and CDR2: SGHAT and FQNNGV. This CDR3 region has 14 residues. V was cut by 1 base and J by 10 bases, with 13 bases left in between. The CDR3 loop reads CASSLVTGQGKLFF. Written as DNA, the CDR3 is TGTGCCAGCAGCTTAGTTACAGGGCAGGGAAAACTGTTTTTT. Variable domain in full (rest from reference TRBV11-2 and TRBJ1-4): EAGVAQSPRYKIIEKRQSVAFWCNPISGHATLYWYQQILGQGPKLLIQFQNNGVVDDSQLPKDRFSAERLKGVDSTLKIQPAKLEDSAVYLCASSLVTGQGKLFFGSGTQLSVL.

This chain uses TRBV19 with TRBJ2-7, with TRBD1 as a possible D gene (7 bases). Germline loops: CDR1 LNHDA, CDR2 SQIVND (reference sequence). V was trimmed by 5 bases and J by 4 bases, leaving 12 bases between them. The CDR3 runs to 13 residues. CDR3 in amino acids: CASSSGGRYEQYF. The CDR3 DNA reads as TGTGCCAGTAGTTCAGGGGGGAGATACGAGCAGTACTTC.

This rearrangement joins TRBV29-1 to TRBJ2-7; perhaps TRBD1 as D (6 bases). V dropped 7 bases and J dropped 2 bases, with 15 bases sitting between them. From germline, CDR1 is SQVTM and CDR2 ANQGSEA. This CDR3 is 13 amino acids long. The DNA of the CDR3 is TGCAGCGCCGAACAGGGACCTCCCTACGAGCAGTACTTC. Translation: CSAEQGPPYEQYF.

The chain employs TRBV6-5 and TRBJ2-6; D is uncertain. This CDR3 has 15 residues. Trimming left V 2 bases short and J 0 bases short, with 5 bases between. Germline lookup yields CDR1 MNHEY and CDR2 SVGAGI. CDR3 nucleotide sequence: TGTGCCAGCAGTTACGATCCCTCTGGGGCCAACGTCCTGACTTTC. Translated, it gives CASSYDPSGANVLTF.

This clone was detected only once. V and J are TRBV7-9 and TRBJ1-2; no firm D call. V dropped 3 bases and J dropped 5 bases, with 13 bases sitting between them. Germline V gene sequence: CDR1 SEHNR, CDR2 FQNEAQ (reference sequence). The CDR3 has 14 amino acids. CDR3 sequence: CASSLGGLVYGYTF. Written as DNA, the CDR3 is TGTGCCAGCAGCTTGGGTGGACTCGTATATGGCTACACCTTC.

This rearrangement joins TRBV18 to TRBJ2-2, with no clear D. V gave up 3 bases and J gave up 4 bases, with 15 bases separating them. This CDR3 has 16 residues. CDR1 KGHSH and CDR2 LQKENI come from the germline V gene. The CDR3 DNA reads as TGTGCCAGCTCACCCACCTTTCTCGCTTCCACCGGGGAGCTGTTTTTT. Encoded protein: CASSPTFLASTGELFF.

The chain joins TRBV6-4 to TRBJ1-4; no clear D gene. Germline-derived CDR1 and CDR2 are MRHNA and SNTAGT. CDR3 length: 14 amino acids. With 3 bases removed from V and 6 bases from J, the gap between germline ends came to 11 bases. The CDR3 spells CASSEVGRDEKLFF. The DNA of the CDR3 is TGTGCCAGCAGTGAGGTTGGTCGGGATGAAAAACTGTTTTTT.

The chain couples TRBV7-9 to TRBJ2-3; D not certain. The CDR3 runs to 12 residues. V lost 2 bases to trimming and J lost 4 bases, with 4 bases between them. From germline, CDR1 is SEHNR and CDR2 FQNEAQ (reference sequence). DNA for the CDR3: TGTGCCAGCAGCTTAATTTCAGATACGCAGTATTTT. Translation gives CASSLISDTQYF.

The V gene is TRBV29-1, the J gene TRBJ1-1; 8 nucleotides match TRBD1. CDR1 is SQVTM, CDR2 ANQGSEA, per germline. V shed 6 bases and J 0 bases; nucleotides not matched to a gene: 6. The CDR3 is made up of 14 amino acids. CDR3 region: CSVAQGVVNTEAFF. CDR3 DNA sequence: TGCAGCGTCGCACAGGGGGTGGTGAACACTGAAGCTTTCTTT.

V is TRBV6-5 and J is TRBJ1-2, with D possibly matching TRBD1 (5 bases). The V and J ends lost 0 bases and 7 bases respectively, with 15 bases between them. Per the germline V gene, CDR1 is MNHEY and CDR2 is SVGAGI. There are 15 residues in the CDR3. The CDR3 region is CASSYSYDRPSGYTF. The CDR3 DNA follows: TGTGCCAGCAGTTACTCGTATGACAGACCCTCTGGCTACACCTTC.

V and J are TRBV28 and TRBJ1-5; D is undetermined. V lost 3 bases, J lost 7 bases, and 16 bases lay in between. CDR1 MDHEN and CDR2 SYDVKM come from the germline V gene. The CDR3 extends over 15 amino acids. In DNA form, the CDR3 reads TGTGCCAGCAGTTTCTTCGGGCCGAGTTCCCAGCCCCAGCATTTT. Protein product: CASSFFGPSSQPQHF.

This chain links TRBV7-9 with TRBJ1-1; D is possibly TRBD1 (5 bases). The CDR3 is made up of 12 amino acids. The V end was cut by 8 bases, the J end by 7 bases, with 14 bases between. CDR1 is SEHNR, CDR2 FQNEAQ, per germline (reference sequence). The CDR3: CASGAQGREAFF. In DNA form, the CDR3 reads TGTGCCAGCGGAGCCCAGGGACGTGAAGCTTTCTTT.

The chain carries TRBV28 and TRBJ1-5; TRBD1 is a possible D gene (6 bases). Germline-derived CDR1 and CDR2 are MDHEN and SYDVKM. The CDR3 length is 13 residues. Deletions cut 4 bases from V and 4 bases from J, with 8 bases between. CDR3 sequence reads: CASSSQGNQPQHF. The CDR3 nucleotides are TGTGCCAGCAGTTCGCAGGGGAATCAGCCCCAGCATTTT. Complete variable domain (other parts from reference TRBV28 and TRBJ1-5): DVKVTQSSRYLVKRTGEKVFLECVQDMDHENMFWYRQDPGLGLRLIYFSYDVKMKEKGDIPEGYSVSREKKERFSLILESASTNQTSMYLCASSSQGNQPQHFGDGTRLSIL.